The T cell receptor (beta chain) described here comes from a study of PD-L1 blockade in urothelial cancer. General observations from the study: Below-median TCR clonality that was measured in pretreatment blood predicted better survival.

Method: immunoSEQ multiplex PCR; TCRdb's copy keeps in-frame clones and lacks some. The sample consists of about 82,000 clones, around 90% of them appearing once. On this clone: Its target is not known.

The CDR3 has 14 residues. The V gene's germline CDR1 is SGHRS and CDR2 YFSETQ. The V and J ends lost 0 bases and 8 bases respectively, with 12 bases between them. This sequence originates from a woman in her seventies with urothelial cancer. The specimen was PBMCs, collected around atezolizumab (anti-PD-L1) treatment. The rearrangement joins TRBV5-1 to TRBJ2-1, with a possible D match to TRBD1 (5 bases). CDR3 DNA sequence: TGCGCCAGCAGCTTGGCCGGTGAACAGGATGAGCAGTTCTTC. Protein sequence: CASSLAGEQDEQFF. Based on the CDR3 plus reference TRBV5-1 and TRBJ2-1, the full variable domain is KAGVTQTPRYLIKTRGQQVTLSCSPISGHRSVSWYQQTPGQGLQFLFEYFSETQRNKGNFPGRFSGRQFSNSRSEMNVSTLELGDSALYLCASSLAGEQDEQFFGPGTRLTVL.